This TCR beta chain was sequenced in a study of blood T cell repertoires in COVID-19. Method: immunoSEQ multiplex PCR; TCRdb's copy keeps in-frame clones and lacks some. The sample shows around 260,000 clones, roughly 88% of them seen only once. This clone was seen once. The junction had 9 bases not matched to a gene; V was cut back by 3 bases and J by 4 bases. The CDR3 totals 17 residues. Germline V lookup: CDR1 LGHNA, CDR2 YSLEER. The rearrangement links TRBV4-3 to TRBJ2-2, with 9 bases lining up with TRBD2. Input material: peripheral blood. The receptor's source is a woman in her twenties or thirties with active or convalescent COVID-19. In DNA form, the CDR3 reads TGCGCCAGCAGCCACTCGGTAGCGGGGGAGAGCACCGGGGAGCTGTTTTTT. As protein: CASSHSVAGESTGELFF.